This TCR beta chain was sequenced for a study of blood T cell repertoires in COVID-19. CDR1 is SGHTA and CDR2 is FQGNSA in the germline V gene. The CDR3 extends over 14 amino acids. The V and J ends lost 6 bases and 8 bases, in that order; junction bases with no gene match: 10. For this clone: This sample includes further DNA sequences coding for the same CDR3.

Those enrolled in Seattle joined during active infection and were followed longitudinally afterward. Profiled with immunoSEQ multiplex PCR; TCRdb holds only in-frame clones, not every one. The table has hundreds of thousands of clones, 70% to 90% seen once. Sequenced: peripheral blood. This chain connects TRBV7-2 to TRBJ1-2; 9 positions agree with TRBD1. The TCR originated in a woman in her thirties with COVID-19, enrolled during active disease. CDR3 nucleotide sequence: TGTGCCAGCAGTCTCCCGGGACAGGGTTCCGGCTACACCTTC. Translation gives CASSLPGQGSGYTF.